The 17 T cell receptor beta chains below were found in one sample sequenced in a study of T cells in localized non-small cell lung cancer. Generated by immunoSEQ multiplex PCR, the TCRdb table keeps only in-frame clones and is missing some. The repertoire holds 3,800 or so clones, with about 29% as singletons. The material sequenced was lung tumor tissue, taken before any cancer treatment. The receptor set was obtained from a man aged 35-75 years with stage I lung adenocarcinoma.

This clone is deemed large. The chain links TRBV9 to TRBJ1-5; D possibly corresponds to TRBD1 (6 bases). This CDR3 contains 15 residues. Trimming pared 5 bases from V and 4 bases from J, leaving 16 bases between. Germline CDR1 reads SGDLS; CDR2 reads YYNGEE. CDR3 nucleotide sequence: TGTGCCAGCAGTGGCCTCGGGACACGTAATCAGCCCCAGCATTTT. This gives the protein CASSGLGTRNQPQHF.

This chain joins TRBV14 and TRBJ1-6; tentative D call: TRBD1 (5 bases). Looked up from germline, CDR1 is SGHDN and CDR2 is FVKESK. This CDR3 has 14 residues. V was pared by 2 bases and J by 4 bases, with 6 bases between. The chain's CDR3 is CASSQRGYNSPLHF. CDR3 bases: TGTGCCAGCAGCCAACGGGGGTATAATTCACCCCTCCACTTT.

The chain's CDR3 is CASSPPGAGGALYEQYF. DNA for the CDR3: TGCGCCAGCAGCCCCCCAGGAGCGGGAGGGGCCTTATACGAGCAGTACTTC. The V gene is TRBV23-1, the J gene TRBJ2-7; 10 bases match TRBD2. TRBV23-1 belongs to the ORF category, with a function that is uncertain. The CDR3 covers 17 residues. Trimming cost V 6 bases and J 4 bases; bases outside gene matches: 15.

This clone showed up just a few times. This chain uses TRBV19 with TRBJ2-3; D unclear. The CDR3 runs to 14 residues. The germline V gene has CDR1 LNHDA and CDR2 SQIVND (reference sequence). V lost 4 bases and J 1 base, leaving 9 bases between the germline ends. The CDR3 nucleotides are TGTGCCAGTAGTACGCAGACTGGCACAGATACGCAGTATTTT. It yields the protein CASSTQTGTDTQYF.

This clone was picked up a small number of times. The gene calls are TRBV15 and TRBJ1-5; D is unclear. From germline, CDR1 is LNHNV and CDR2 YYDKDF (reference sequence). The CDR3 consists of 14 residues. V gave up 0 bases and J gave up 2 bases, with 5 bases separating them. The CDR3 nucleotides read TGTGCCACCAGCAGAGACCGGGGCAATCAGCCCCAGCATTTT. This translates into CATSRDRGNQPQHF.

The chain links TRBV19 to TRBJ1-4; TRBD1 agrees at 7 bases. The junction had 5 bases not matched to a gene; V was cut back by 5 bases and J by 8 bases. The germline CDR1 and CDR2 sequences are LNHDA and SQIVND (reference sequence). This CDR3 contains 13 residues. CDR3 residues: CASSVTGTEKLFF. The CDR3 nucleotides read TGTGCCAGTAGTGTGACAGGGACGGAAAAACTGTTTTTT.

This clone was found a few times. This sequence joins TRBV9 and TRBJ2-2; D uncertain. The CDR3 covers 13 residues. The V gene lost 5 bases and the J gene lost 5 bases, with 10 bases spanning the gap. Germline-derived CDR1 and CDR2 are SGDLS and YYNGEE. The CDR3, as DNA: TGTGCCAGCAGTGTGGGAAGGACCGGGGAGCTGTTTTTT. It yields the protein CASSVGRTGELFF.

The table lists this clone with a few counts. The chain links TRBV6-8 to TRBJ2-1; no definite D call. Trimming removed 3 bases at V and 4 bases at J, with 7 bases between. This CDR3 region has 13 residues. Germline V gene data show CDR1 as MNHGY and CDR2 as SAAAGT. CDR3 bases: TGTGCCAGCAGTTATGAGGCTTACAATGAGCAGTTCTTC. Translating gives CASSYEAYNEQFF.

This chain links TRBV18 with TRBJ1-1; 8 nucleotides line up with TRBD1. With V trimmed by 6 bases and J by 1 base, 4 bases remained unmatched. This CDR3 region has 14 residues. Germline lookup yields CDR1 KGHSH and CDR2 LQKENI. For the CDR3, the DNA is TGTGCCAGCTCCCAGACAGGGGCGAACACTGAAGCTTTCTTT. This translates into CASSQTGANTEAFF.

V usage is TRBV9 and J usage is TRBJ1-3; TRBD1 aligns across 7 bases. V was pared by 3 bases and J by 6 bases, with 6 bases of the junction left unmatched. Germline V gene lookup returns CDR1 SGDLS and CDR2 YYNGEE. The CDR3 consists of 14 residues. CDR3 in amino acids: CASSATGRKNTIYF. For the CDR3, the DNA is TGTGCCAGCAGCGCGACAGGGAGGAAAAACACCATATATTTT.

This clone was found a few times. The V gene is TRBV19, the J gene TRBJ2-7; D ambiguous. Germline loops: CDR1 LNHDA, CDR2 SQIVND (reference sequence). Trimming left V 3 bases short and J 2 bases short, with 8 bases between. The CDR3 totals 13 residues. The CDR3 DNA is TGTGCCAGTAGTATTGGGGATGCCTACGAGCAGTACTTC. This gives the protein CASSIGDAYEQYF. Full variable domain (missing parts from reference TRBV19 and TRBJ2-7): DGGITQSPKYLFRKEGQNVTLSCEQNLNHDAMYWYRQDPGQGLRLIYYSQIVNDFQKGDIAEGYSVSREKKESFPLTVTSAQKNPTAFYLCASSIGDAYEQYFGPGTRLTVT.

The J gene is TRBJ1-5, the V gene TRBV19; D unclear. This CDR3 has 17 residues. Per germline, CDR1 LNHDA and CDR2 SQIVND (reference sequence). V lost 3 bases and J 9 bases, leaving 24 bases between the germline ends. The CDR3, as DNA: TGTGCCAGTAGTATCCCTCGACAAGCACTCCGAGGAGGGCCCCAGCATTTT. It is translated as CASSIPRQALRGGPQHF.

The sample holds a few counts of this clone. DNA for the CDR3: TGTGCCAGCCACCGGACTAGCGGGAACACCGGGGAGCTGTTTTTT. Translation gives CASHRTSGNTGELFF. The chain links TRBV6-8 to TRBJ2-2; 10 nucleotides align to TRBD2. Germline V CDR1 and CDR2: MNHGY, SAAAGT. The V gene end was trimmed by 8 bases and the J gene end by 1 base; junction bases not matched to a gene: 4. The CDR3 totals 15 residues.

The V and J genes are TRBV29-1 and TRBJ2-3; D might be TRBD1 (6 bases). Germline assignment: CDR1 SQVTM and CDR2 ANQGSEA. This CDR3 spans 13 amino acids. CDR3 region: CSLSAGVTDTQYF. The CDR3, as DNA: TGCAGTCTTAGTGCAGGGGTCACAGATACGCAGTATTTT.

This chain links TRBV28 with TRBJ2-2; TRBD2 agrees at 9 bases. Germline-derived CDR1 and CDR2 are MDHEN and SYDVKM. V trimming: 4 bases; J trimming: 5 bases; junction bases outside the gene matches: 5. This CDR3 contains 15 residues. CDR3 region: CASSSPLAGTGELFF. In nucleotides, the CDR3 is TGTGCCAGCAGTTCCCCTCTAGCGGGAACCGGGGAGCTGTTTTTT.

The V call is TRBV30, the J call TRBJ1-5, with no clear D. The V and J ends lost 0 bases and 4 bases respectively, with 10 bases between them. This CDR3 contains 14 residues. Germline V gene lookup returns CDR1 GTSNPN and CDR2 SVGIG (reference sequence). CDR3 residues: CAWSVRSGNQPQHF. In nucleotides, the CDR3 is TGTGCCTGGAGTGTACGGTCCGGGAATCAGCCCCAGCATTTT.

This chain uses TRBV10-3 with TRBJ2-2, with D uncertain. V was trimmed by 1 base and J by 3 bases, leaving 9 bases between them. The germline gives CDR1 ENHRY, CDR2 SYGVKD. The CDR3 length is 15 residues. The DNA for the CDR3 is TGTGCCATCAGTGAGTGGGGTCCGGACACCGGGGAGCTGTTTTTT. It specifies CAISEWGPDTGELFF.